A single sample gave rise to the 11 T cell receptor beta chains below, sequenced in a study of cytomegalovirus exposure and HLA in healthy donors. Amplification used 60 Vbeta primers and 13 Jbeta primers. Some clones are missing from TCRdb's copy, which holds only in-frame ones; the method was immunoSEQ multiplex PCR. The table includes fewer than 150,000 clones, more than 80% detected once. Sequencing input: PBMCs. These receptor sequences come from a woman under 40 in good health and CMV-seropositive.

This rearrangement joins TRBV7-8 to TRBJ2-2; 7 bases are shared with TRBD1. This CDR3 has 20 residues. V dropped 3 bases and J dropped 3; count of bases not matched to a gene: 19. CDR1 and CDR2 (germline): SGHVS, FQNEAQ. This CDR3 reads CASSFPTGTAQPWDTGELFF. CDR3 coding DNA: TGTGCCAGCAGCTTCCCAACCGGGACAGCCCAGCCGTGGGACACCGGGGAGCTGTTTTTT.

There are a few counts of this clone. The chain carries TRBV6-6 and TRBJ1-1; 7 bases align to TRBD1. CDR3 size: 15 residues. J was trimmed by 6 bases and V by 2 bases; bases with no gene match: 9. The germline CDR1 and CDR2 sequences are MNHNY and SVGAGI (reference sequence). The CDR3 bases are TGTGCCAGCAGTTACCGAGACAGGGAGGTATCTGAAGCTTTCTTT. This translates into CASSYRDREVSEAFF.

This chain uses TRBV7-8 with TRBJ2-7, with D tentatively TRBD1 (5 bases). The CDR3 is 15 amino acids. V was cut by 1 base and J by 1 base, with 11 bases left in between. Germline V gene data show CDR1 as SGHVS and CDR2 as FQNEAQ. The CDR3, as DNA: TGTGCCAGCAGCTTAGTTGGTCACAGGTCCTACGAGCAGTACTTC. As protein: CASSLVGHRSYEQYF.

In DNA, the CDR3 is TGCAGCGGCAGCGACACAGATACGCAGTATTTT. Amino acids: CSGSDTDTQYF. The chain joins TRBV29-1 to TRBJ2-3, with D uncertain. This CDR3 contains 11 residues. Trimming shortened V by 7 bases and J by 2 bases, and 7 bases separated the two germline ends. Germline V gene lookup returns CDR1 SQVTM and CDR2 ANQGSEA.

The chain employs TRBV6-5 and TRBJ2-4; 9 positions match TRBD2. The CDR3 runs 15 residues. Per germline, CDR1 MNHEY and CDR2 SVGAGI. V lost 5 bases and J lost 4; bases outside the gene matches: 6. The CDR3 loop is CASSPSGTRKNIQYF. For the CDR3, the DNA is TGTGCCAGCAGTCCTAGCGGGACTAGAAAAAACATTCAGTACTTC.

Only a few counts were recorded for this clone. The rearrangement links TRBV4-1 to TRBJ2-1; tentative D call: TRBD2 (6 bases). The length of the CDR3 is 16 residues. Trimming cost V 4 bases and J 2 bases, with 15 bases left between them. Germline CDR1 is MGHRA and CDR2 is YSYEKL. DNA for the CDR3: TGCGCCAGCAGCCCTAGCGCCAGCAATACCTACAATGAGCAGTTCTTC. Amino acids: CASSPSASNTYNEQFF.

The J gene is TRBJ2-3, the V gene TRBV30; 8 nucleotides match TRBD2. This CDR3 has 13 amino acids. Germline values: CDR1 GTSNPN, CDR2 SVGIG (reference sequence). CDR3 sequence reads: CATSGPSTDTQYF. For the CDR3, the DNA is TGTGCAACTAGCGGACCAAGCACAGATACGCAGTATTTT.

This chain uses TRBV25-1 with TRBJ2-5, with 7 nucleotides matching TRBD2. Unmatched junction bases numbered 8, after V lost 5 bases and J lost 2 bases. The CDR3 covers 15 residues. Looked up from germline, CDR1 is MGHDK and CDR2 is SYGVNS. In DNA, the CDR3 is TGTGCCAGCAGTTTGGGGGGGGAACCTCAAGAGACCCAGTACTTC. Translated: CASSLGGEPQETQYF. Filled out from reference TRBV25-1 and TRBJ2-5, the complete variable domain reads EADIYQTPRYLVIGTGKKITLECSQTMGHDKMYWYQQDPGMELHLIHYSYGVNSTEKGDLSSESTVSRIRTEHFPLTLESARPSHTSQYLCASSLGGEPQETQYFGPGTRLLVL.

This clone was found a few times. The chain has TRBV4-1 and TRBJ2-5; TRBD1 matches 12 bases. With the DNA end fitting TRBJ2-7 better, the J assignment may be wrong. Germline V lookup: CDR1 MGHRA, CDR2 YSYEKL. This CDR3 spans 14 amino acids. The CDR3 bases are TGCGCCAGCAGCCAAGAGGGACAGGGGGCCGAGCAGTACTTC. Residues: CASSQEGQGAEQYF.

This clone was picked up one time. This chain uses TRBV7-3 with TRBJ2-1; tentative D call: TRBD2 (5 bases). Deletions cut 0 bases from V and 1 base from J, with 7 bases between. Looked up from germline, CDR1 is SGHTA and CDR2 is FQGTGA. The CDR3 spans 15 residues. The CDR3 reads CASSLTGGSYNEQFF. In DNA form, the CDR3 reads TGTGCCAGCAGCTTAACGGGCGGGTCCTACAATGAGCAGTTCTTC.

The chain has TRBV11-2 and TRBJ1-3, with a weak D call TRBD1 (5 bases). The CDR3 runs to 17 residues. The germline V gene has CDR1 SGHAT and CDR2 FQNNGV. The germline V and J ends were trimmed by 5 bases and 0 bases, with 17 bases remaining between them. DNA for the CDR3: TGTGCCAGCAGCCTTACAGGAACTCCGAGCTCTGGAAACACCATATATTTT. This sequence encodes CASSLTGTPSSGNTIYF. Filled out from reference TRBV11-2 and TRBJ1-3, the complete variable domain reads EAGVAQSPRYKIIEKRQSVAFWCNPISGHATLYWYQQILGQGPKLLIQFQNNGVVDDSQLPKDRFSAERLKGVDSTLKIQPAKLEDSAVYLCASSLTGTPSSGNTIYFGEGSWLTVV.